Following are 9 T cell receptor beta chains from one sample sequenced in a study of CD8+ T cells in alopecia areata. Sequencing templates came from extracted RNA that was reverse transcribed into cDNA. The method was immunoSEQ multiplex PCR; TCRdb's version includes in-frame clones alone and lacks a portion of them. Altogether approximately 280,000 clones were found in the sample, and no singletons occur. Sorting relied on CD4, CD8alpha, NKG2D, NKG2ACE and other markers applied to pooled cutaneous lymph node cells. The sequenced sample was CD4+ T cells sorted from a lymph node. These receptors were taken from a C3H/HeJ mouse with alopecia areata. This strain has MHC haplotype H2-k.

In its sample, this clone was seen a few times. Gene names are the mouse ones. The read ends 4 residues early relative to the CDR3; the germline J gene fills the gap. The V gene is TRBV31, the J gene TRBJ2-7; possible D gene TRBD2, 5 bases. The length of the CDR3 is 13 residues. The ends were cut back, 0 bases at V and 3 bases at J, with 9 bases in the middle. The germline CDR1 and CDR2 sequences are GKSSPN and SITVG. CDR3: CAWSLPGYYEQYF. Partial CDR3 DNA: TGTGCCTGGAGTCTGCCTGGGTACTAT.

This clone was seen a handful of times. The genes and germline here are from mouse. The same CDR3 can be traced to other DNA sequences in this sample. The CDR3 loop reads CASSQTGTEYAEQFF. The sequenced part of the CDR3 DNA is TGTGCCAGCAGCCAAACCGGGACAGAATATGCT. This chain links TRBV5 with TRBJ2-1; 7 bases are shared with TRBD1. The sequenced fragment ends 4 residues before the CDR3 boundary, so the rest is inferred from the germline J gene. Germline assignment: CDR1 LGHNA and CDR2 YNLKQL (reference sequence). The CDR3 contains 15 residues. Trimming took 2 bases from V and 4 from J; bases not matched to a gene: 5.

Remarks on this clone: Germline and genes: mouse. Sequencing ends 4 residues short of the CDR3 end; the germline J gene provides the rest. This rearrangement joins TRBV5 to TRBJ2-3; D unclear. Trimming removed 4 bases from V and 0 bases from J, with 11 bases in between. This CDR3 spans 15 amino acids. Germline CDR1 reads LGHNA; CDR2 reads YNLKQL (reference sequence). The CDR3 loop reads CASSPRLSSAETLYF. CDR3 DNA, as far as it was read: TGTGCCAGCAGCCCCCGACTCTCTAGTGCAGAA.

As to this clone: Germline and genes: mouse. The read gets to within 4 residues of the CDR3 end, and the germline J gene fills in the rest. The V call is TRBV5, the J call TRBJ2-1; D gene uncertain. The CDR3 sequence is 16 residues long. The V gene's germline CDR1 is LGHNA and CDR2 YNLKQL (reference sequence). V lost 0 bases to trimming and J lost 0 bases, with 9 bases between them. CDR3 amino acids: CASSQDGRSNYAEQFF. CDR3 DNA (partial): TGTGCCAGCAGCCAAGACGGCAGGAGTAACTATGCT.

Only a few counts were recorded for this clone. Mouse germline and gene names are used. The missing CDR3 end, 4 residues past where the read stops, is filled in from the germline J gene. The V and J genes are TRBV5 and TRBJ2-7; 10 positions match TRBD2. The length of the CDR3 is 16 residues. V shed 2 bases and J 0 bases; nucleotides not matched to a gene: 4. The germline CDR1 and CDR2 sequences are LGHNA and YNLKQL (reference sequence). Here the CDR3 reads CASSQQTGGSSYEQYF. Partial CDR3 DNA: TGTGCCAGCAGCCAACAGACTGGGGGGAGCTCCTAT.

Remarks on this clone: Genes here carry mouse names. The CDR3 extends 4 residues past the end of the read, so its final part is completed from the germline J gene. This chain joins TRBV13-2 and TRBJ2-7; 9 nucleotides match TRBD2. Germline CDR1 and CDR2: NNHNN and SYGAGS (reference sequence). The length of the CDR3 is 13 residues. J lost 3 bases, V lost 4 bases, and 2 bases had no gene match. CDR3 DNA (partial): TGTGCCAGCGGTCGACTGGGGGTCTAT. It encodes CASGRLGVY. The CDR3 reads in full as CASGRLGVYEQYF.

Note on this clone: The gene names given are mouse names. The sequence runs out 4 residues before the end of the CDR3; the remainder is reconstructed from the germline J gene. Other DNA sequences in the same sample also yield this CDR3. This chain joins TRBV13-3 and TRBJ2-7; TRBD1 might be the D (5 bases). Per the germline V gene, CDR1 is NNHDY and CDR2 is SYVADS. The CDR3 is 12 amino acids. The CDR3 protein is CASSEGGDEQYF. The CDR3 DNA, read in part, is TGTGCCAGCAGTGAAGGAGGGGAT.

This clone was seen a few times. Gene names and germline match the mouse. The read terminates 4 residues ahead of where the CDR3 ends, so the germline J gene completes it. The genes are TRBV5 and TRBJ2-2; D might be TRBD2 (6 bases). V was trimmed by 2 bases and J by 3 bases, leaving 7 bases between them. The CDR3 spans 14 residues. Germline V CDR1 and CDR2: LGHNA, YNLKQL (reference sequence). The CDR3 is CASSQSGDTGQLYF. The part of the CDR3 DNA that was read is TGTGCCAGCAGCCAATCTGGGGACACCGGG.

Points on this clone: The gene symbols are mouse symbols. The read ends 4 residues before the CDR3 terminus; that terminus is restored from the germline J gene. V gene TRBV1 combines with J gene TRBJ1-1; 10 bases map to TRBD1. V was pared by 1 base and J by 4 bases, with 3 bases of the junction left unmatched. The CDR3 runs to 15 residues. Germline assignment: CDR1 NSQYPW and CDR2 LRSPGD (reference sequence). CDR3 sequence reads: CTCSAVDRGATEVFF. Partial CDR3 DNA: TGCACCTGCAGTGCAGTGGACAGGGGGGCCACA.